Detailed here is one T cell receptor delta chain. This record belongs to a study of gamma-delta T cells after stem cell transplantation. The CDR3 sequence is 15 residues long. TCRdb applied CATT to the RT-PCR reads for clone calling. The sample carries about 2,500 delta-chain clones, 21% recorded once. This clonotype was sampled from a human donor. It is not recorded whose cells these are; they may come from a transplant donor. The V gene is uncalled and the J gene is TRDJ1; TRDD3 reflects the table's D call only, with no check against the DNA. The sequenced material came from gamma-delta T cells. CDR3 coding DNA: TGTGCTAGTGGGGCTAAGGGGGTATACACCGATAAACTCATCTTT. Translated, it gives CASGAKGVYTDKLIF.